This T cell receptor (beta chain) was profiled in a study of CD4 T cell repertoires in COVID-19. Study conclusions and caveats: Between roughly 6.5 and 27% of SARS-CoV-2 clonotypes also appeared in SARS-CoV and/or HKU1 spike cultures. Suggested intraclonal diversification: top SARS-CoV-2-reactive clonotypes appeared in two or three memory subsets.

Comments on this clone: Its antigen is still unknown.

The CDR3 loop spans 14 amino acids. Germline V CDR1 and CDR2: SGHAT, FQNNGV. V gave up 5 bases and J gave up 7 bases; unmatched junction bases: 5. Clones were read by immunoSEQ multiplex PCR, and TCRdb kept only the in-frame ones, dropping some. The sample records 20,000 to 30,000 clones, about 93% being singletons. No culture step preceded sequencing of the ex vivo isolated memory T cells. This TCR came from a human donor who had COVID-19. V gene TRBV11-2 combines with J gene TRBJ1-6; 7 bases map to TRBD1. The sequencing here drew on circulating follicular helper CD4+ T cells (cTfh) from blood, taken before the COVID-19 pandemic. The CDR3 reads CASSRGDSNSPLHF. The CDR3, as DNA: TGTGCCAGCAGCCGCGGGGACAGCAATTCACCCCTCCACTTT.